This T cell receptor (beta chain) was sequenced in a study of T cell repertoires in cytomegalovirus infection. Study-level information: Newly reported HLA-C-restricted and thoroughly characterized HLA-B-restricted CMV epitopes were employed.

Between the trimmed V and J ends, which lost 7 bases and 0 bases, there was a span of 12 bases. Per germline, CDR1 MGHRA and CDR2 YSYEKL. This CDR3 has 14 amino acids. In regard to this clonotype: The target antigen is unknown.

MiXCR was run by TCRdb on the reads, yielding one entry per CDR3 protein. The table includes fewer than 950,000 distinct CDR3 sequences, 32% detected once. Sequenced here: cultured CD8+ T cells from PBMCs, sampled from culture after CMV antigen stimulation. The sequence was collected from a human donor in good health (CMV status not recorded). Some clones in this sample may be carry-over from other donors' samples. The gene calls are TRBV4-1 and TRBJ1-1, with D possibly being TRBD1 (5 bases). CDR3 nucleotides: TGCGCCAGCACCTCGACAGCTATGAACACTGAAGCTTTCTTT. Its protein product is CASTSTAMNTEAFF.